The rows below give T cell receptor beta chains drawn from one sample of a study of T cell responses to AZD1222 COVID-19 vaccine. Method: immunoSEQ multiplex PCR; TCRdb's copy keeps in-frame clones and lacks some. The record lists about 140,000 clones, of which the ten most abundant hold about 2.2%. The material sequenced was peripheral blood. These receptors were collected from an adult in good health. The CDR3 runs from the conserved cysteine through the conserved F or W. Each record gives: D gene, V gene, J gene, CDR3 protein, CDR3 DNA. The D gene is left open where the match is weak.

NA	TRBV18	TRBJ1-4	CASSPQANEKLFF	TGTGCCAGCTCACCACAGGCAAATGAAAAACTGTTTTTT
NA	TRBV2	TRBJ2-7	CASSTETYEQYF	TGTGCCAGCAGTACGGAAACCTACGAGCAGTACTTC
NA	TRBV7-3	TRBJ2-3	CASSLQAWGTQYF	TGTGCCAGCAGCTTACAAGCTTGGGGAACGCAGTATTTT
TRBD2	TRBV6-2/TRBV6-3	TRBJ2-1	CASSYGLAGGRVF	TGTGCCAGCAGTTACGGACTAGCGGGCGGTCGTGTCTTC
NA	TRBV6-5	TRBJ1-6	CASSPRDNSPLHF	TGTGCCAGCAGTCCCCGGGATAATTCACCCCTCCACTTT
NA	TRBV4-3	TRBJ1-6	CASSQDRPTNSPLHF	TGCGCCAGCAGCCAAGATCGGCCGACTAATTCACCCCTCCACTTT
NA	TRBV18	TRBJ1-4	CASSPNPPRGTNEKLFF	TGTGCCAGCTCACCAAATCCGCCTAGAGGAACTAATGAAAAACTGTTTTTT
NA	TRBV27	TRBJ2-5	CASGFRGRAQYF	TGTGCCAGCGGATTCCGGGGTCGGGCCCAGTACTTC
NA	TRBV6-5	TRBJ1-2	CASSSSGVGDHGYTF	TGTGCCAGCAGTTCCTCAGGTGTGGGGGATCATGGCTACACCTTC
NA	TRBV19	TRBJ1-1	CATRALNTEAFF	TGTGCCACCCGGGCCCTCAACACTGAAGCTTTCTTT
TRBD1	TRBV30	TRBJ1-2	CASYRGNYGYTF	TGTGCCTCGTACAGGGGTAACTATGGCTACACCTTC
TRBD1	TRBV7-9	TRBJ1-2	CAENLISGTVGYTF	TGTGCCGAAAACTTAATTTCGGGGACAGTTGGCTACACCTTC
NA	TRBV5-4	TRBJ1-2	CASSDPGIGVTNYGYTF	TGTGCCAGCAGCGATCCCGGGATCGGGGTCACTAACTATGGCTACACCTTC
NA	TRBV19	TRBJ1-5	CASSRNGVRNQPQHF	TGTGCCAGTAGCCGAAACGGGGTTCGCAATCAGCCCCAGCATTTT
NA	TRBV6-1	TRBJ2-3	CASSPPGETTDTQYF	TGTGCCAGCAGTCCCCCGGGGGAAACCACAGATACGCAGTATTTT
NA	TRBV27	TRBJ2-7	CASSQSWGPSYEQYF	TGTGCCAGCAGTCAGTCTTGGGGGCCCTCCTACGAGCAGTACTTC
NA	TRBV12-3/TRBV12-4	TRBJ2-5	CASSLASVETQYF	TGTGCCAGCAGTTTGGCTAGCGTGGAGACCCAGTACTTC
TRBD2	TRBV3-1/TRBV3-2	TRBJ2-5	CASSQDQELGGKETQYF	TGTGCCAGCAGCCAAGATCAGGAACTCGGGGGGAAAGAGACCCAGTACTTC
TRBD1	TRBV3-1/TRBV3-2	TRBJ2-3	CASSRRTGPTDTQYF	TGTGCCAGCAGCCGACGGACAGGGCCCACAGATACGCAGTATTTT
NA	TRBV5-6	TRBJ1-2	CASSYIGPTTSVYGYTF	TGTGCCAGCAGCTACATCGGGCCGACCACGAGTGTCTATGGCTACACCTTC
NA	TRBV5-1	TRBJ1-2	CASSYEGYGYTF	TGCGCCAGCAGCTACGAGGGCTATGGCTACACCTTC
TRBD1	TRBV5-5	TRBJ1-1	CASSWTPGQGRTEAFF	TGTGCCAGCAGTTGGACTCCGGGACAGGGGAGAACTGAAGCTTTCTTT
NA	TRBV7-9	TRBJ2-7	CASSSSGLEGEQYF	TGTGCCAGCAGCTCCAGCGGACTCGAAGGAGAGCAGTACTTC
NA	TRBV3-1/TRBV3-2	TRBJ1-2	CASSQDALYGYTF	TGTGCCAGCAGCCAAGACGCCCTCTATGGCTACACCTTC